This TCR beta chain was recovered during a study of blood T cell repertoires in COVID-19. Background on the study: Donors in the United States, Italy and Spain gave samples during acute or convalescent COVID-19.

The germline V gene has CDR1 SEHNR and CDR2 FQNEAQ (reference sequence). The V gene end was trimmed by 5 bases and the J gene end by 4 bases; junction bases not matched to a gene: 5. The CDR3 runs 16 residues. This clone was seen only once. Profiling relied on immunoSEQ multiplex PCR, and the TCRdb table lists in-frame clones only, not all of them. The profile shows about 69,000 clones, roughly 79% of them singletons. The chain recombines TRBV7-9 with TRBJ2-3; TRBD2 aligns across 14 bases. Sequencing used peripheral blood. This receptor was taken from a human donor in a cohort sampled during active COVID-19. As DNA, the CDR3 is TGTGCCAGCAGCCCGGGACTAGCGGGAGCTGCAGATACGCAGTATTTT. Amino acid sequence: CASSPGLAGAADTQYF.